This T cell receptor beta chain was sequenced for a study of OX40 agonist ivuxolimab in advanced cancers. The repertoire was sequenced with immunoSEQ multiplex PCR; TCRdb's copy has only in-frame clones and lacks some. The repertoire consists of tens of thousands of clones, with approximately 90% occurring once and the leading ten covering less than 5%. Source: CD4+ or CD8+ T cells sorted from blood, taken in a trial of the OX40 agonist ivuxolimab. This sequence originates from an adult with an advanced solid tumor such as melanoma, head and neck, liver or kidney cancer.

The CDR3 DNA reads as TGTGCCAGCAGCGCCGGGACAGGGGTGGACGAGCAGTACTTC. Protein: CASSAGTGVDEQYF. The V and J genes are TRBV9 and TRBJ2-7, with TRBD1 matching 10 bases. Trimming took 3 bases from V and 5 from J; bases not matched to a gene: 5. Germline assignment: CDR1 SGDLS and CDR2 YYNGEE. The length of the CDR3 is 14 residues.